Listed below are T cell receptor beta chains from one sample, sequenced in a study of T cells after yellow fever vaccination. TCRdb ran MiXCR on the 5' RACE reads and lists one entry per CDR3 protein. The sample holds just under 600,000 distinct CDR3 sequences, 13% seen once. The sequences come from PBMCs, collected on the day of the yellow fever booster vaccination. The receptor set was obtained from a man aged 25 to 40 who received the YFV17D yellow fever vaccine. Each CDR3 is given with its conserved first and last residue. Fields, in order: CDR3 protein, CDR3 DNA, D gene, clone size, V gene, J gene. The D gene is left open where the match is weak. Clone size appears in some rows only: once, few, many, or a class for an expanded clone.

CASWTSANEQFF	TGTGCCAGCTGGACTAGCGCTAATGAGCAGTTCTTC	TRBD2	few	TRBV25-1	TRBJ2-1
CASSYGANTGELFF	TGTGCCAGCAGTTACGGGGCGAACACCGGGGAGCTGTTTTTT	-	many	TRBV6-5	TRBJ2-2
CSARRTDIDEQYF	TGCAGTGCTCGCCGGACCGATATCGACGAGCAGTACTTC	-	-	TRBV20-1	TRBJ2-7
CASSERTSGLYNEQFF	TGTGCCAGCAGCGAAAGGACTAGCGGGTTGTACAATGAGCAGTTCTTC	TRBD2	-	TRBV6-4	TRBJ2-1
CASSFLGQGTDTQYF	TGTGCCAGCAGCTTTCTAGGCCAAGGCACAGATACGCAGTATTTT	-	once	TRBV7-2	TRBJ2-3
CSAKNRDKGNQPQHF	TGCAGTGCAAAAAACCGGGACAAAGGCAATCAGCCCCAGCATTTT	-	few	TRBV20-1	TRBJ1-5
CASKLAGVPDTQYF	TGCGCCAGCAAACTAGCGGGAGTCCCAGATACGCAGTATTTT	TRBD2	few	TRBV5-1	TRBJ2-3
CASSLQAGVSGYTF	TGTGCCAGCAGCTTACAGGCTGGGGTTTCTGGCTACACCTTC	-	few	TRBV7-9	TRBJ1-2
CASSPAGAPWEQFF	TGTGCCAGCTCACCGGCGGGAGCGCCTTGGGAGCAGTTCTTC	TRBD2	few	TRBV18	TRBJ2-1
CASSGPDRDVTF	TGTGCCAGCAGCGGCCCGGACAGGGATGTTACCTTC	TRBD1	few	TRBV6-1	TRBJ1-2
CASTSLRLVGGNEQFF	TGTGCCAGCACCTCTCTCCGACTAGTTGGGGGCAATGAGCAGTTCTTC	-	few	TRBV6-2/TRBV6-3	TRBJ2-1
CAWSVQGPSYNEQFF	TGTGCCTGGAGTGTACAAGGACCGTCCTACAATGAGCAGTTCTTC	-	few	TRBV30	TRBJ2-1
CAMGTSSDTQYF	TGTGCCATGGGGACTAGTTCAGATACGCAGTATTTT	TRBD2	few	TRBV10-3	TRBJ2-3
CASSYPPGGDGYTF	TGTGCCAGCAGTTACCCCCCGGGGGGCGATGGCTACACCTTC	-	few	TRBV6-5	TRBJ1-2
CASSLEGQLGETQYF	TGTGCCAGCAGTTTAGAAGGCCAACTAGGGGAGACCCAGTACTTC	-	few	TRBV12-3/TRBV12-4	TRBJ2-5
CSAAFTGAGETQYF	TGCAGTGCGGCCTTTACGGGGGCGGGAGAGACCCAGTACTTC	-	few	TRBV20-1	TRBJ2-5
CATPVGGIETGELFF	TGTGCCACCCCAGTAGGAGGGATAGAAACCGGGGAGCTGTTTTTT	-	few	TRBV7-9	TRBJ2-2
CASQYSDGAYEQYF	TGCGCCAGCCAATACTCGGACGGGGCCTACGAGCAGTACTTC	-	few	TRBV5-1	TRBJ2-7
CASSQDEEQGGGQFF	TGCGCCAGCAGCCAAGACGAAGAGCAGGGGGGTGGGCAGTTCTTC	-	-	TRBV4-3	TRBJ2-1
CAISEGGGNQPQHF	TGTGCCATCAGTGAAGGGGGGGGCAATCAGCCCCAGCATTTT	-	many	TRBV10-3	TRBJ1-5
CASSFRGLAGESSYNEQFF	TGTGCCAGCAGTTTCAGGGGGCTAGCGGGAGAGAGCTCCTACAATGAGCAGTTCTTC	TRBD2	few	TRBV6-5	TRBJ2-1
CASSLSQVDDEQYF	TGCGCCAGCAGCCTGAGCCAGGTTGACGACGAGCAGTACTTC	-	-	TRBV4-1	TRBJ2-7
CASSLFGQRITGELFF	TGTGCCAGCAGTTTATTCGGACAACGAATCACCGGGGAGCTGTTTTTT	-	-	TRBV12-3/TRBV12-4	TRBJ2-2
CASERQARRGVTQYF	TGTGCCAGCGAGAGACAGGCCCGAAGAGGAGTAACCCAGTACTTC	-	-	TRBV2	TRBJ2-5
CASSLVGTPNYEQYF	TGTGCCAGCAGCTTAGTAGGGACTCCTAACTACGAGCAGTACTTC	-	-	TRBV7-6	TRBJ2-7
CASKESGAGANVLTF	TGTGCCAGTAAAGAGTCAGGGGCTGGGGCCAACGTCCTGACTTTC	-	many	TRBV27	TRBJ2-6
CASSLGAGPWEETQYF	TGTGCCAGCAGCTTAGGAGCAGGGCCATGGGAAGAGACCCAGTACTTC	-	-	TRBV7-9	TRBJ2-5
CASSEPGQGRWGYGYTF	TGTGCCAGCAGTGAACCGGGACAGGGGCGGTGGGGCTATGGCTACACCTTC	TRBD1	-	TRBV6-1	TRBJ1-2
CASSFSNTGELFF	TGTGCCAGCAGTTTTTCGAACACCGGGGAGCTGTTTTTT	-	-	TRBV12-3/TRBV12-4	TRBJ2-2